These 25 T cell receptor beta chains share one sample of origin, sequenced in a study of cytomegalovirus exposure and HLA in healthy donors. Both 60 Vbeta primers and 13 Jbeta primers went into the PCR. TCRdb's table, derived via immunoSEQ multiplex PCR, lists solely in-frame clones and lacks some. This table holds about 120,000 clones, 60% to 85% found once. The specimen sequenced was PBMCs. The receptor source for this set is a female donor in good health and CMV-seronegative.

The chain combines TRBV30 with TRBJ1-1; D is uncertain. Germline V gives CDR1 GTSNPN, CDR2 SVGIG (reference sequence). The V end was cut by 0 bases, the J end by 3 bases, with 11 bases between. The CDR3 is 14 amino acids. This chain's CDR3 is CAWSVPRRDTEAFF. DNA of the CDR3: TGTGCCTGGAGTGTACCCCGGAGGGACACTGAAGCTTTCTTT.

Comment on this clone: This specimen includes other DNA sequences encoding the same CDR3. The chain uses TRBV5-4 and TRBJ1-2, with TRBD1 matching over 11 bases. CDR3 length equals 15 residues. The J segment lost 4 bases and the V segment lost 4 bases, leaving 6 bases of the junction unmatched. CDR1 SGHNT and CDR2 YYREEE come from the germline V gene (reference sequence). This chain's CDR3 is CASSPGQGAAYGYTF. The CDR3 bases are TGTGCCAGCAGCCCCGGACAGGGGGCAGCCTATGGCTACACCTTC. The variable domain in full, completed from reference TRBV5-4 and TRBJ1-2, reads ETGVTQSPTHLIKTRGQQVTLRCSSQSGHNTVSWYQQALGQGPQFIFQYYREEENGRGNFPPRFSGLQFPNYSSELNVNALELDDSALYLCASSPGQGAAYGYTFGSGTRLTVV.

The rearrangement uses TRBV9 and TRBJ2-1; 7 bases map to TRBD2. The CDR3 is 13 residues long. The V and J ends lost 0 bases and 10 bases, in that order; junction bases with no gene match: 4. Per the germline V gene, CDR1 is SGDLS and CDR2 is YYNGEE. CDR3 bases: TGTGCCAGCAGCGTAGGGAACGGGGGGGAGCAGTTCTTC. Residues: CASSVGNGGEQFF.

This chain uses TRBV7-8 with TRBJ2-1; TRBD2 aligns across 13 bases. V shed 5 bases, J shed 0 bases, and the junction held 10 bases outside the gene matches. From germline, CDR1 is SGHVS and CDR2 FQNEAQ. CDR3 length equals 19 residues. The CDR3 DNA reads TGTGCCAGCAGCCCTCGGACTAGCGGGGGCCGGAGCTCCTACAATGAGCAGTTCTTC. Its translation: CASSPRTSGGRSSYNEQFF.

Regarding this clone: The conserved phenylalanine or tryptophan normally closing the CDR3 is absent here, so this likely arose from a read error. It is unclear where the CDR3 begins or ends on the DNA, so no DNA is shown, and the CDR3 is as TCRdb lists it. This rearrangement joins TRBV4-3 to TRBJ2-7; TRBD1 is the table's D call, not checked against the DNA. The CDR3 totals 13 residues, both ends included. The V gene's germline CDR1 is LGHNA and CDR2 YSLEER. The CDR3 reads CASSQDNRDRGLD.

The genes are TRBV2 and TRBJ2-2, with D maybe TRBD2 (6 bases). The CDR3 sequence is 17 residues long. V was trimmed by 2 bases and J by 4 bases, leaving 17 bases between them. Looked up from germline, CDR1 is SNHLY and CDR2 is FYNNEI. Here the CDR3 reads CASSEINLAGGTGELFF. CDR3 DNA: TGTGCCAGCAGTGAAATTAATCTTGCCGGGGGCACCGGGGAGCTGTTTTTT. The whole variable domain, remainder taken from reference TRBV2 and TRBJ2-2, is EPEVTQTPSHQVTQMGQEVILRCVPISNHLYFYWYRQILGQKVEFLVSFYNNEISEKSEIFDDQFSVERPDGSNFTLKIRSTKLEDSAMYFCASSEINLAGGTGELFFGEGSRLTVL.

This clone has only one observation. This chain joins TRBV4-2 and TRBJ2-5; 11 bases match TRBD2. Unmatched junction bases numbered 2, after V lost 1 base and J lost 4 bases. In germline, CDR1 is LGHNA, CDR2 YNFKEQ. The CDR3 loop spans 15 amino acids. CDR3 sequence: CASSQGLAGTETQYF. CDR3 DNA sequence: TGTGCCAGCAGCCAAGGACTAGCGGGGACAGAGACCCAGTACTTC.

V is TRBV19 and J is TRBJ1-1; D remains ambiguous. In germline, CDR1 is LNHDA, CDR2 SQIVND (reference sequence). Trimming shortened V by 3 bases and J by 1 base, and 12 bases separated the two germline ends. The CDR3 consists of 15 residues. The CDR3 sequence is CASSIEPGRNTEAFF. The CDR3 nucleotides read TGTGCCAGTAGTATTGAACCCGGGAGGAACACTGAAGCTTTCTTT.

This chain links TRBV7-8 with TRBJ2-2; D remains ambiguous. This CDR3 is built from 16 residues. Trimming stripped 1 base from V and 6 bases from J, with 15 bases between. Germline CDR1 SGHVS, CDR2 FQNEAQ. CDR3 coding DNA: TGTGCCAGCAGCTTAGGTCGCAGGAAGTTACCCGGGGAGCTGTTTTTT. Amino acid sequence: CASSLGRRKLPGELFF.

V gene TRBV10-3 combines with J gene TRBJ1-3, with 8 bases identical to TRBD1. The CDR3 extends over 18 amino acids. Per the germline V gene, CDR1 is ENHRY and CDR2 is SYGVKD. J was trimmed by 3 bases and V by 4 bases; bases with no gene match: 14. CDR3 sequence (DNA): TGTGCCATCAGTGGTGGAGTGTACGGACAGGGAATTGGAAACACCATATATTTT. Translated: CAISGGVYGQGIGNTIYF.

This clone was seen only a few times. The chain uses TRBV10-3 and TRBJ2-6, with 7 bases that match TRBD2. This CDR3 comprises 19 residues. J gave up 1 base and V 0 bases, and 9 bases lay outside the gene matches. Germline loops: CDR1 ENHRY, CDR2 SYGVKD. This CDR3 reads CAISESSSGDYSGANVLTF. CDR3 DNA sequence: TGTGCCATCAGTGAGTCTTCCAGCGGGGATTATTCTGGGGCCAACGTCCTGACTTTC.

The chain recombines TRBV6-1 with TRBJ2-5; the match to TRBD2 covers 7 bases. Germline V lookup: CDR1 MNHNS, CDR2 SASEGT. This CDR3 comprises 13 residues. V gave up 4 bases and J gave up 5 bases; unmatched junction bases: 4. The CDR3 loop is CASSGGLEETQYF. CDR3 in DNA: TGTGCCAGCAGTGGCGGACTAGAGGAGACCCAGTACTTC.

The rearrangement links TRBV7-9 to TRBJ1-2, with a tentative D call TRBD1 (5 bases). This CDR3 is 16 amino acids long. V was cut by 4 bases and J by 7 bases, with 22 bases left in between. Germline CDR1 SEHNR, CDR2 FQNEAQ (reference sequence). CDR3 bases: TGTGCCAGCAGCTCCCCGCGACCCCCTTATAGGGGTGGCTACACCTTC. Translation: CASSSPRPPYRGGYTF.

V and J are TRBV2 and TRBJ2-5; TRBD2 aligns across 11 bases. V gave up 5 bases and J gave up 5 bases; unmatched junction bases: 13. The germline gives CDR1 SNHLY, CDR2 FYNNEI. CDR3 length equals 17 residues. This CDR3 is CASSPYSGGALAETQYF. The DNA for the CDR3 is TGTGCCAGCAGTCCATATAGCGGGGGGGCCTTGGCCGAGACCCAGTACTTC.

V gene TRBV7-9 combines with J gene TRBJ2-5; 7 bases agree with TRBD1. J gave up 4 bases and V 5 bases, and 13 bases lay outside the gene matches. The CDR3 covers 16 residues. From germline, CDR1 is SEHNR and CDR2 FQNEAQ (reference sequence). The CDR3 DNA reads as TGTGCCAGCAGCCGACGACAGGGTTTGAACTCAGAGACCCAGTACTTC. Residues: CASSRRQGLNSETQYF.

The chain is built from TRBV4-1 and TRBJ1-2; 12 bases line up with TRBD1. The V gene end was trimmed by 0 bases and the J gene end by 5 bases; junction bases not matched to a gene: 10. Germline lookup yields CDR1 MGHRA and CDR2 YSYEKL. There are 18 residues in the CDR3. The CDR3 protein is CASSQDRGQGASTYGYTF. The DNA for the CDR3 is TGCGCCAGCAGCCAAGATCGGGGACAGGGGGCGTCCACTTATGGCTACACCTTC.

The CDR3 coding sequence is TGTGCCAGCAGCTCCGGACAGGGGCAGTTGGGGGCTTTCTTT. Translation gives CASSSGQGQLGAFF. V is TRBV7-9 and J is TRBJ1-1; 9 positions match TRBD1. CDR1 is SEHNR and CDR2 is FQNEAQ in the germline V gene (reference sequence). The CDR3 contains 14 residues. Germline trimming cut 4 bases from V and 11 bases from J; bases unmatched to any gene: 11.

This clone occurred a few times. The rearrangement joins TRBV29-1 to TRBJ1-1, with D maybe TRBD1 (5 bases). Germline CDR1 is SQVTM and CDR2 is ANQGSEA. CDR3 size: 12 residues. V lost 7 bases, J lost 4 bases, and 13 bases lay in between. DNA of the CDR3: TGCAGCGGGGGGAGGATCGGCACTGAAGCTTTCTTT. Its protein product is CSGGRIGTEAFF.

This chain uses TRBV9 with TRBJ2-3; D gene ambiguous. V shed 0 bases and J shed 0 bases, with 5 bases lying between them. CDR1 is SGDLS, CDR2 YYNGEE, per germline. This CDR3 comprises 14 residues. The CDR3, as DNA: TGTGCCAGCAGCGTAGCTTCGAGCACAGATACGCAGTATTTT. Translation: CASSVASSTDTQYF.

The CDR3 loop is CASSLGDSGYTF. In DNA, the CDR3 is TGTGCCAGCAGCTTAGGGGACAGCGGCTACACCTTC. The chain couples TRBV11-2 to TRBJ1-2, with 7 bases aligning to TRBD1. The germline V gene encodes CDR1 SGHAT and CDR2 FQNNGV. The CDR3 has 12 amino acids. The V gene end was trimmed by 1 base and the J gene end by 8 bases; junction bases not matched to a gene: 1. Looking up the rest from reference TRBV11-2 and TRBJ1-2 gives the full variable domain: EAGVAQSPRYKIIEKRQSVAFWCNPISGHATLYWYQQILGQGPKLLIQFQNNGVVDDSQLPKDRFSAERLKGVDSTLKIQPAKLEDSAVYLCASSLGDSGYTFGSGTRLTVV.

Concerning this clone itself: Germline and junction disagree at one end, which may indicate a read error. The gene calls are TRBV7-7 and TRBJ2-5; TRBD1 agrees at 7 bases. CDR3 length equals 14 residues. Germline V CDR1 and CDR2: SSHAT, FNYEAQ (reference sequence). The DNA for the CDR3 is TGTGCTAGCAGCGAGGGACAGAAAGCGGAGACCCAGTACTTC. Protein sequence: CASSEGQKAETQYF.

Only a few counts were recorded for this clone. The chain couples TRBV19 to TRBJ2-6, with D unclear. The length of the CDR3 is 15 residues. The V gene lost 3 bases and the J gene lost 2 bases, with 8 bases spanning the gap. Germline V gene lookup returns CDR1 LNHDA and CDR2 SQIVND (reference sequence). The DNA of the CDR3 is TGTGCCAGTAGTATTAGTAACCCTGGGGCCAACGTCCTGACTTTC. Residues: CASSISNPGANVLTF.

The chain combines TRBV27 with TRBJ1-1, with TRBD1 matching 7 bases. This CDR3 contains 12 residues. CDR1 is MNHEY, CDR2 SMNVEV, per germline (reference sequence). V lost 6 bases, J lost 4 bases, and 2 bases stayed unmatched. CDR3 DNA: TGTGCCAGCAGCCAGGGGGGCACTGAAGCTTTCTTT. Protein product: CASSQGGTEAFF.

This clone has a handful of counts. This sequence joins TRBV6-5 and TRBJ1-1; D gene uncertain. The CDR3 is made up of 13 amino acids. With 2 bases removed from V and 3 bases from J, the gap between germline ends came to 7 bases. Germline V lookup: CDR1 MNHEY, CDR2 SVGAGI. The DNA for the CDR3 is TGTGCCAGCAGTTACCCAGGCGACACTGAAGCTTTCTTT. Translation: CASSYPGDTEAFF.

This chain connects TRBV2 to TRBJ2-1, with no clear D. This CDR3 spans 16 amino acids. Trimming cost V 3 bases and J 0 bases, with 12 bases left between them. Germline-derived CDR1 and CDR2 are SNHLY and FYNNEI. The CDR3 reads CASSESVQRSYNEQFF. The CDR3 bases are TGTGCCAGCAGTGAGTCGGTGCAGCGCTCCTACAATGAGCAGTTCTTC.